This TCR beta chain was documented in a study of monozygotic twins with inflammatory bowel disease. For each CDR3 protein, TCRdb gives one entry from its re-call of the 5' RACE reads, without DNA. This table lists 300,000 to 400,000 distinct CDR3 sequences. Details on this clonotype: The antigen remains undetermined.

No sorting of T cells preceded isolation of total RNA from whole blood. Overall study findings and caveats: Results did not support any single strong IBD-associated signal or clonotype. Among IBD patients, fewer clonotypes were shared with others than among healthy twins, especially with disease activity.

This clonotype originated in a human donor with ulcerative colitis or Crohn's disease, or a healthy co-twin of an affected twin (not recorded which). Sequencing input: blood.

The chain's CDR3 is CSAHVAGGADGYTF. The gene calls are TRBV20-1 and TRBJ1-2; TCRdb selects TRBD1, and the lack of DNA leaves this call unchecked. Germline lookup yields CDR1 DFQATT and CDR2 SNEGSKA (reference sequence). This CDR3 is 14 amino acids long.